The T cell receptor (beta chain) described here comes from a study of human T cells and chemical hapten exposure. The wider study: Minor pooled library volume differences mainly drove per-sample TCR yield variation. Study conclusions and caveats: TCRs at high frequency, those above 1 in 1000, did not change with DPC sensitization.

The CDR3 totals 13 residues. Germline V gene lookup returns CDR1 SQVTM and CDR2 ANQGSEA. V dropped 5 bases and J dropped 3 bases, with 14 bases sitting between them. The template was total RNA from unfractionated whole blood. Separate cDNA molecules received unique molecular identifiers, which the library attached to them. Authors' analysis steps: With a range of about 20,000 to 690,600, the median per sample was roughly 91,000 TCRs. Using its own MiXCR run on the 5' RACE reads, TCRdb lists one record per CDR3 protein. The V and J calls, along with clone size, are taken from TCRdb and not from the paper's own processing. The top ten clones hold almost 7% of a sample with about 81,000 distinct CDR3 sequences, approximately 15% of them seen once. This clonotype was recorded at least ten times. As yet, its antigen is unknown.

The V call is TRBV29-1, the J call TRBJ2-7; tentatively, D is TRBD1 (6 bases). This receptor was identified in a female donor in good health. CDR3 protein: CSVYGGDNYEQYF. CDR3 DNA: TGCAGCGTTTATGGTGGGGACAACTACGAGCAGTACTTC.